Sequencing of this TCR beta chain was carried out in a study of blood T cell repertoires in COVID-19. Study-level information: The samples span acute and convalescent COVID-19 from the United States, Italy and Spain. PBMCs, B-cell-depleted T cells, or T cells were the source of the cDNA or gDNA that made up the material.

The germline gives CDR1 LNHDA, CDR2 SQIVND (reference sequence). The CDR3 loop spans 15 amino acids. The V gene end was trimmed by 5 bases and the J gene end by 6 bases; junction bases not matched to a gene: 8. In the source study's methods: Reference gene primers were amplified, and this amplification served to estimate nucleated cell counts. Assay used: immunoSEQ multiplex PCR; TCRdb lists only in-frame clones, some missing. That table is the source of V, J and clone size, and D and trimming were worked out from the DNA. Of about 180,000 clones in the sample, roughly 90% were seen once. Categorization into cohorts depended on clinical history that participants reported.

The source of this sequence is a human donor with acute COVID-19. The donor label of this sample is uncertain. Sequencing was done on a sample of PBMCs or T cells enriched from blood (not recorded which). The chain is built from TRBV19 and TRBJ2-1; 9 nucleotides line up with TRBD1. CDR3 DNA: TGTGCCAGTAGTTTTACCGGGACAGGGTCCAATGAGCAGTTCTTC. Its protein product is CASSFTGTGSNEQFF.